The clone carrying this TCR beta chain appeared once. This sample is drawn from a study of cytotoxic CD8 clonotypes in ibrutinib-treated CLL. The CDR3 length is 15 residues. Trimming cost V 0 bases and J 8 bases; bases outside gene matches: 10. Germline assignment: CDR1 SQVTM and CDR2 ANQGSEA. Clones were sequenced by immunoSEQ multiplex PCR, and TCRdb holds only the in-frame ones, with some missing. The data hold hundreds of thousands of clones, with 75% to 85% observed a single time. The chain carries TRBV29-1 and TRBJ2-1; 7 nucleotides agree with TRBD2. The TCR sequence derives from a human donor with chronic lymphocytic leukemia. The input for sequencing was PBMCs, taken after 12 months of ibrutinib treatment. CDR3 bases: TGCAGCGTTGAAGATTTGGGCGGGAGCTCAGATGAGCAGTTCTTC. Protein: CSVEDLGGSSDEQFF.